These 6 T cell receptor beta chains were all obtained from the same sample, sequenced in a study of T cells in Graves' hyperthyroidism and ophthalmopathy. TCR beta CDR3 regions were amplified from RNA. Researchers ran a first-round RT-PCR on the TCR CDR3 using the HTBI primer set. TCRdb itself ran the multiplex PCR reads through MiXCR, one entry per CDR3 protein. The sample shows under 550,000 distinct CDR3 sequences, about 20% of them seen only once. The sequenced sample consisted of blood. The source of these receptors is a man aged 35 to 55 with Graves' ophthalmopathy.

The V gene is TRBV6-5, the J gene TRBJ2-1; D not certain. This CDR3 contains 13 residues. The germline V gene encodes CDR1 MNHEY and CDR2 SVGAGI. Trimming cost V 2 bases and J 9 bases, with 11 bases left between them. CDR3 DNA: TGTGCCAGCAGTTACCGGGTTAGGGCTGAGCAGTTCTTC. This gives the protein CASSYRVRAEQFF.

The chain has TRBV15 and TRBJ2-4; D is ambiguous. The CDR3 covers 12 residues. CDR1 is LNHNV and CDR2 is YYDKDF in the germline V gene (reference sequence). V was trimmed by 0 bases and J by 6 bases, leaving 3 bases between them. CDR3 bases: TGTGCCACCAGCAGAGATAGAAACATTCAGTACTTC. Translated, it gives CATSRDRNIQYF.

Points on this clonotype: Mismatch with germline at one junction end may stem from a read error. The chain couples TRBV11-2 to TRBJ2-1; TRBD2 agrees at 7 bases. The CDR3 contains 14 residues. From germline, CDR1 is SGHAT and CDR2 FQNNGV. CDR3 protein: CASSQDLGGREQFF. The CDR3 nucleotides read TGCGCCAGCAGCCAAGATCTGGGCGGGAGAGAGCAGTTCTTC.

The V and J genes are TRBV5-1 and TRBJ2-5, with a possible D match to TRBD2 (6 bases). Germline V CDR1 and CDR2: SGHRS, YFSETQ. CDR3 length: 15 amino acids. Trimming took 0 bases from V and 0 from J, leaving 9 bases between them. DNA for the CDR3: TGCGCCAGCAGCTTGGGGGACTTAAACCAAGAGACCCAGTACTTC. Amino acids: CASSLGDLNQETQYF.

This chain uses TRBV5-6 with TRBJ2-3; TRBD2 agrees at 13 bases. CDR3 length equals 15 residues. J lost 6 bases, V lost 3 bases, and 4 bases had no gene match. Germline CDR1 SGHDT, CDR2 YYEEEE. The CDR3 reads CASSWTSGGWDTQYF. The DNA for the CDR3 is TGTGCCAGCAGCTGGACTAGCGGGGGATGGGATACGCAGTATTTT. Variable domain in full (rest from reference TRBV5-6 and TRBJ2-3): DAGVTQSPTHLIKTRGQQVTLRCSPKSGHDTVSWYQQALGQGPQFIFQYYEEEERQRGNFPDRFSGHQFPNYSSELNVNALLLGDSALYLCASSWTSGGWDTQYFGPGTRLTVL.

This clonotype was counted a few times. This chain links TRBV20-1 with TRBJ1-4; no clear D gene. Trimming took off 4 bases at V and 4 bases at J, with 10 bases between the two ends. Germline assignment: CDR1 DFQATT and CDR2 SNEGSKA (reference sequence). The length of the CDR3 is 13 residues. CDR3 amino acids: CSATGINNEKLFF. The CDR3 DNA reads as TGCAGTGCTACGGGAATTAATAATGAAAAACTGTTTTTT.